Given below is one T cell receptor beta chain in context. Its specificity is not known. This entry belongs to a study of cytomegalovirus exposure and HLA in healthy donors. Findings and limits, study-wide: In an earlier analysis, in approximately 570 donors, most V segments appeared productive either ~87% or ~30% of the time.

Use of 60 Vbeta and 13 Jbeta primers characterized the PCR. Assay: immunoSEQ multiplex PCR; the TCRdb copy retains only in-frame clones and omits some. The sample shows 130,000 or so clones, roughly four fifths of them seen only once. The CDR3 is 12 amino acids. Trimming removed 6 bases at V and 5 bases at J, with 9 bases between. Germline V gives CDR1 SEHNR, CDR2 FQNEAQ (reference sequence). The receptor was isolated from a female donor in good health and CMV-seronegative. The material sequenced was PBMCs. The gene calls are TRBV7-9 and TRBJ2-3, with D possibly being TRBD1 (6 bases). CDR3 sequence: CASSPQGDTQYF. Here the CDR3 DNA reads TGTGCCAGCAGTCCACAGGGAGATACGCAGTATTTT.